The source of this TCR beta chain is a study of blood T cell repertoires in COVID-19. Data came from immunoSEQ multiplex PCR; TCRdb stores just in-frame clones and leaves some out. In the table there are roughly 280,000 clones, 70% to 90% of which are singletons. This receptor was taken from a man aged 55 to 69 who had recovered from COVID-19. The sequenced sample was peripheral blood.

The CDR3 DNA sequence: TGTGCCAGCAGTTACACTAGCGTTAAAGGGGAGACCCAGTACTTC. Translation gives CASSYTSVKGETQYF. V is TRBV6-5 and J is TRBJ2-5; 7 bases line up with TRBD2. Germline assignment: CDR1 MNHEY and CDR2 SVGAGI. This CDR3 spans 15 amino acids. V shed 2 bases and J 5 bases; nucleotides not matched to a gene: 8.